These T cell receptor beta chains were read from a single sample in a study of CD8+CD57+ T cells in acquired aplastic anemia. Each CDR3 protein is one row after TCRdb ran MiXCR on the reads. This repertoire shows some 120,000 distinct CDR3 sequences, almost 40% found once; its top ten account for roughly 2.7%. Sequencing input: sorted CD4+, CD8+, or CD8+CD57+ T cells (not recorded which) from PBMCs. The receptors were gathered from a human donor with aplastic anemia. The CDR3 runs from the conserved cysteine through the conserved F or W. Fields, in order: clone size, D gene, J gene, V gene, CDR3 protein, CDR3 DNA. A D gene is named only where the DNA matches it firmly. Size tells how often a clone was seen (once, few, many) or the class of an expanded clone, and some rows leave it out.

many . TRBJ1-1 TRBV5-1 CASSFSGAPRNTEAFF TGCGCCAGCAGCTTTTCAGGGGCCCCTAGGAACACTGAAGCTTTCTTT
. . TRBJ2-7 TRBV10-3 CAISESGGEQYF TGTGCCATCAGTGAGTCAGGGGGCGAGCAGTACTTC
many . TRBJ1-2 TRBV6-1 CASSPGILYGYTF TGTGCCAGCAGTCCCGGGATCCTCTATGGCTACACCTTC
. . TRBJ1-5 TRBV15 CATSDPGAENQPQHF TGTGCCACCAGCGATCCCGGGGCAGAAAATCAGCCCCAGCATTTT
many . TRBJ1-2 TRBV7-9 CASSQEGVGGYGYTF TGTGCCAGCAGTCAAGAGGGGGTCGGGGGCTATGGCTACACCTTC
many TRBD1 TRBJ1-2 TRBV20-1 CSAGDRGHYGYTF TGCAGTGCCGGAGACAGGGGGCACTATGGCTACACCTTC
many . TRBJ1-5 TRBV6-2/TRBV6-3 CASSLTPNQPQHF TGTGCCAGCAGCCTAACACCGAATCAGCCCCAGCATTTT
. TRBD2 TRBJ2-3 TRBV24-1 CATSDLRLAGGRDTQYF TGTGCCACCAGTGACCTGAGACTAGCGGGGGGTAGGGATACGCAGTATTTT
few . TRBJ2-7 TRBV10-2 CASSTSRTYEQYF TGCGCCAGCAGCACTTCCCGTACCTACGAGCAGTACTTC
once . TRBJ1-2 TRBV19 CASSIMGSYNYGYTF TGTGCCAGTAGTATCATGGGCAGTTATAACTATGGCTACACCTTC
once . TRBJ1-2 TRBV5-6 CASSSNPDGYGYTF TGTGCCAGCAGCTCCAACCCGGACGGCTATGGCTACACCTTC
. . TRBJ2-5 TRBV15 CATSNRWETQYF TGTGCCACCAGCAATAGGTGGGAGACCCAGTACTTC
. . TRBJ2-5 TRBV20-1 CSAWGVQETQYF TGCAGTGCGTGGGGGGTCCAAGAGACCCAGTACTTC
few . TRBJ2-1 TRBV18 CASSRGIYEQFF TGTGCCAGCTCACGGGGCATTTATGAGCAGTTCTTC
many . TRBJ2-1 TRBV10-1 CASSGPGALEQFF TGCGCCAGCAGTGGGCCGGGGGCGCTCGAGCAGTTCTTC
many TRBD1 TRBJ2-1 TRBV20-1 CSATPGQNYNEQFF TGCAGTGCTACACCGGGACAGAACTACAATGAGCAGTTCTTC
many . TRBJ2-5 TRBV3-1 CASSRVGETQYF TGTGCCAGCAGCCGGGTCGGAGAGACCCAGTACTTC
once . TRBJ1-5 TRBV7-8 CASTLDRRNQPQHF TGTGCCAGCACCCTAGACAGGCGCAATCAGCCCCAGCATTTT
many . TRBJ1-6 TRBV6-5 CASSYSPSNSPLHF TGTGCCAGCAGTTACAGCCCGAGTAATTCACCCCTCCACTTT
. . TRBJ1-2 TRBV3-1 CASSQERGALYGYTF TGTGCCAGCAGCCAAGAGAGGGGGGCGCTTTATGGCTACACCTTC
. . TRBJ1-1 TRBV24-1 CATCSGQNTEAFF TGTGCCACATGCTCCGGACAGAACACTGAAGCTTTCTTT
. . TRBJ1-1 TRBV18 CASSLGGQATEAFF TGTGCCAGCTCCCTGGGGGGGCAGGCCACTGAAGCTTTCTTT
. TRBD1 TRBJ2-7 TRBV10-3 CAISESDRGHRNEQYF TGTGCCATCAGTGAGTCGGACAGGGGGCATCGTAACGAGCAGTACTTC
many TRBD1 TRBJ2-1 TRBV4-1 CASSSGDRFDNEQFF TGCGCCAGCAGCTCCGGGGACAGGTTTGACAATGAGCAGTTCTTC
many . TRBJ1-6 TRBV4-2 CASSQDKGLYNSPLHF TGTGCCAGCAGCCAAGATAAGGGACTGTATAATTCACCCCTCCACTTT
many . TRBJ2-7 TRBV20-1 CSASGGNEQYF TGCAGTGCTAGTGGGGGGAACGAGCAGTACTTC
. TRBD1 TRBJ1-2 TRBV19 CASSIEDRASGYTF TGTGCCAGTAGTATAGAGGACAGGGCGAGTGGCTACACCTTC
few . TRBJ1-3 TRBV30 CAWASGNTIYF TGTGCCTGGGCCTCTGGAAACACCATATATTTT
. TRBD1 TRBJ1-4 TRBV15 CATSGRDRGPSGVFF TGTGCCACCAGCGGCCGGGACAGGGGCCCATCGGGGGTGTTTTTT
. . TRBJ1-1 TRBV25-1 CASSGGGNTEAFF TGTGCCAGTAGCGGGGGCGGGAACACTGAAGCTTTCTTT
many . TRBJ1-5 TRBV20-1 CSASSGIYSNQPQHF TGCAGTGCTAGTTCCGGGATTTATAGCAATCAGCCCCAGCATTTT
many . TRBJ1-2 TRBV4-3 CASSQDRRDYGYTF TGCGCCAGCAGCCAAGACCGCAGGGACTATGGCTACACCTTC
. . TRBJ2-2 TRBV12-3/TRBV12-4 CASSRSNTGELFF TGTGCCAGCAGCAGGTCGAACACCGGGGAGCTGTTTTTT
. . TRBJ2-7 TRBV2 CASSLNGGYEQYF TGTGCCAGCAGCCTAAATGGAGGCTACGAGCAGTACTTC
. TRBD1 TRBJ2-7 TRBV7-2 CASSLSGTGADEQYF TGTGCCAGCAGCTTAAGTGGGACAGGGGCCGACGAGCAGTACTTC
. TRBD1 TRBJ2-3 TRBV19 CASSPRDRGRDTQYF TGTGCCAGTAGCCCACGGGACAGGGGGCGAGATACGCAGTATTTT
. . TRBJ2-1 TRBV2 CASSAGGPSSYNEQFF TGTGCCAGCAGTGCGGGGGGCCCCAGCTCCTACAATGAGCAGTTCTTC
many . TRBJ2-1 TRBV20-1 CSARPKVEYYHEQFF TGCAGTGCTAGACCTAAAGTGGAGTATTATCATGAGCAGTTCTTC
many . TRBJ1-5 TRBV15 CATSDPGGPGAQHF TGTGCCACCAGCGATCCGGGGGGCCCAGGAGCCCAGCATTTT
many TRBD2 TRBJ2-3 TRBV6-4 CASSDTGTSVDTQYF TGTGCCAGCAGTGACACCGGGACTAGTGTGGATACGCAGTATTTT
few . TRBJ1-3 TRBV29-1 CSVERGGPGNTIYF TGCAGCGTTGAAAGGGGGGGCCCTGGAAACACCATATATTTT
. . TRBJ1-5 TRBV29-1 CASSMWTVDYSNQPQHF TGTGCCAGTAGTATGTGGACAGTCGATTATAGCAATCAGCCCCAGCATTTT
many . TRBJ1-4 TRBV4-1 CASSQEVQGREKLFF TGCGCCAGCAGCCAAGAGGTACAGGGAAGAGAAAAACTGTTTTTT
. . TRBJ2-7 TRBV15 CATSRDPIGEQYF TGTGCCACCAGCAGAGATCCCATCGGCGAGCAGTACTTC
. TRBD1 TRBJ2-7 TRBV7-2 CASSKDRGRYEQYF TGTGCCAGCAGTAAGGACAGGGGTCGCTACGAGCAGTACTTC